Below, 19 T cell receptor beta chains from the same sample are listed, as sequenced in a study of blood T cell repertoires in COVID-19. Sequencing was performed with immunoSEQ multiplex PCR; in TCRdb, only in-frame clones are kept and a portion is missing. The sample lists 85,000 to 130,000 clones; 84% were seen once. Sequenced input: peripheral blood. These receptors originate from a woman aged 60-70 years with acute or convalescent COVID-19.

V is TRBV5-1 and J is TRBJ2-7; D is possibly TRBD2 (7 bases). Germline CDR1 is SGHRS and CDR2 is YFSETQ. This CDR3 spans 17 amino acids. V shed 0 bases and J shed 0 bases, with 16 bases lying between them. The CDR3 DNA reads TGCGCCAGCAGCTTGGCTGGTGGGCGGGGGCACTCCTACGAGCAGTACTTC. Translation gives CASSLAGGRGHSYEQYF. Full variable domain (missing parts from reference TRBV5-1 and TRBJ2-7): KAGVTQTPRYLIKTRGQQVTLSCSPISGHRSVSWYQQTPGQGLQFLFEYFSETQRNKGNFPGRFSGRQFSNSRSEMNVSTLELGDSALYLCASSLAGGRGHSYEQYFGPGTRLTVT.

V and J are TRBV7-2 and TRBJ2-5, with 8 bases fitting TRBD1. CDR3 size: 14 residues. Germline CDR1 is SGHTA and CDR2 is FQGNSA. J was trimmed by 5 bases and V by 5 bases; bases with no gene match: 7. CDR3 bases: TGTGCCAGCAGCCGGGACAGGACTGGGGAGACCCAGTACTTC. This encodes CASSRDRTGETQYF.

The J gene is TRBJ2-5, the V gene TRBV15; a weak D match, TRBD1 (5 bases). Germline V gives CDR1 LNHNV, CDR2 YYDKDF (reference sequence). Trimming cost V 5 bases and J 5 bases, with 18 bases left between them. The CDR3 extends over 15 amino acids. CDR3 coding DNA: TGTGCCACCAGCCCCCTCCCAGGGCTGGGCGAGACCCAGTACTTC. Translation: CATSPLPGLGETQYF.

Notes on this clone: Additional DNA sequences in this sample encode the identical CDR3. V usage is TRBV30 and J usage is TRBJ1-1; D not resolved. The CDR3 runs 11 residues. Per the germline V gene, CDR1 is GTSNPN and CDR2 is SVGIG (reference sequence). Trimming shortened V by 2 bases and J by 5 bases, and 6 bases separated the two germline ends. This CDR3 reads CAWSPGTEAFF. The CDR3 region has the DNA TGTGCCTGGAGTCCAGGTACTGAAGCTTTCTTT.

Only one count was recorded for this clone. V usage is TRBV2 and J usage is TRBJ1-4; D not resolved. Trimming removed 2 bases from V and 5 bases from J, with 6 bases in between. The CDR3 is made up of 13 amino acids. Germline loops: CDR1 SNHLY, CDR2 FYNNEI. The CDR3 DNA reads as TGTGCCAGCAGTGAAAGAGCAAATGAAAAACTGTTTTTT. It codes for CASSERANEKLFF.

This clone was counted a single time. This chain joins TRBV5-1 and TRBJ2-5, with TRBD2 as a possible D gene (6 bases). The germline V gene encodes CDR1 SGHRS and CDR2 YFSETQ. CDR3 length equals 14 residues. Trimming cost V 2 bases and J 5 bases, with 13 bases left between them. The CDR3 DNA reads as TGCGCCAGCAGCTTTGCGGGAATCGGGGAGACCCAGTACTTC. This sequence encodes CASSFAGIGETQYF. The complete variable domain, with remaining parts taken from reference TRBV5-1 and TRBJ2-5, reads KAGVTQTPRYLIKTRGQQVTLSCSPISGHRSVSWYQQTPGQGLQFLFEYFSETQRNKGNFPGRFSGRQFSNSRSEMNVSTLELGDSALYLCASSFAGIGETQYFGPGTRLLVL.

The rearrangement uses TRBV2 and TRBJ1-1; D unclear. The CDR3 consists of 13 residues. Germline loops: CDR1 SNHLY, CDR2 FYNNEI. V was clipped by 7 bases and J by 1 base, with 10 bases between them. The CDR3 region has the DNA TGTGCCAGCAACCGAGAGAAGAACACTGAAGCTTTCTTT. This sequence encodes CASNREKNTEAFF.

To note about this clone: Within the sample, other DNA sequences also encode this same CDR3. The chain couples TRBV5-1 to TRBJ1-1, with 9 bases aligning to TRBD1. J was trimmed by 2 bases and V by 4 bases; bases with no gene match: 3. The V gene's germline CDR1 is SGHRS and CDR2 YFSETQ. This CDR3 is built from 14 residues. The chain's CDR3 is CASSLDRGNTEAFF. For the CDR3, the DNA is TGCGCCAGCAGCCTGGACAGGGGTAACACTGAAGCTTTCTTT.

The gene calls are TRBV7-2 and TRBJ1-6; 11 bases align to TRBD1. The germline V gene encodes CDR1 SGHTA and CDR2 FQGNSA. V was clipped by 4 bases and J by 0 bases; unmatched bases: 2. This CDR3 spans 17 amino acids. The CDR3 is CASSWTGGLSYNSPLHF. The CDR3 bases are TGTGCCAGCAGCTGGACAGGGGGCCTCTCCTATAATTCACCCCTCCACTTT.

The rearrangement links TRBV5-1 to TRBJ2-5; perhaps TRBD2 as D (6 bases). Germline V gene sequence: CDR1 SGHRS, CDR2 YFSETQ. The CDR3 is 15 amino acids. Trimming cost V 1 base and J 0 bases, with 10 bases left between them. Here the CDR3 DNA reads TGCGCCAGCAGCTTGTCGGGGGTGAACCAAGAGACCCAGTACTTC. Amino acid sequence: CASSLSGVNQETQYF.

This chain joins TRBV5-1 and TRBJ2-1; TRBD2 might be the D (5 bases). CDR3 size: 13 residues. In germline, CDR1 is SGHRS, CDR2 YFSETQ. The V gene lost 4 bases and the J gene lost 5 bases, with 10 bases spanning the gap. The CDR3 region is CASSPRRDNEQFF. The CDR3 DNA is TGCGCCAGCAGCCCAAGGCGGGACAATGAGCAGTTCTTC.

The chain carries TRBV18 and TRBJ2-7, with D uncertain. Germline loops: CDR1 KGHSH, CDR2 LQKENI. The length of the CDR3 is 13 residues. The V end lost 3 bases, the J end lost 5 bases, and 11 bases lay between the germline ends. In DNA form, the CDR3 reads TGTGCCAGCTCACCGGTAGGAGATAACGAGCAGTACTTC. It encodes CASSPVGDNEQYF.

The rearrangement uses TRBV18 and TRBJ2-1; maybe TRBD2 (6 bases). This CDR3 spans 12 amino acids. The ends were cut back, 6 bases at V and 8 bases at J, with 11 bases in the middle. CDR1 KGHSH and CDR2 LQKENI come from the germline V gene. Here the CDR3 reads CASSPSGDEQFF. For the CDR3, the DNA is TGTGCCAGCTCCCCCTCGGGGGATGAGCAGTTCTTC.

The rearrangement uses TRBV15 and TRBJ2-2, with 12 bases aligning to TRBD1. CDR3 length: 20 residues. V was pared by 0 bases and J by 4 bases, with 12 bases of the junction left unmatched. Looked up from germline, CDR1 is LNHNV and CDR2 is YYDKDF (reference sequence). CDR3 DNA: TGTGCCACCAGCAGAGATTTGCCGGGACAGGGGGCCGGTGGCACCGGGGAGCTGTTTTTT. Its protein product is CATSRDLPGQGAGGTGELFF.

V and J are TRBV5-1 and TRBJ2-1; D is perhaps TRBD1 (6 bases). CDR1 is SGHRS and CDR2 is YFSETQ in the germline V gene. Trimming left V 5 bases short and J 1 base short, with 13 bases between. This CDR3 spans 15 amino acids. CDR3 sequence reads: CASSLTGGSYNEQFF. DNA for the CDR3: TGCGCCAGCAGTCTGACAGGAGGTTCCTACAATGAGCAGTTCTTC.

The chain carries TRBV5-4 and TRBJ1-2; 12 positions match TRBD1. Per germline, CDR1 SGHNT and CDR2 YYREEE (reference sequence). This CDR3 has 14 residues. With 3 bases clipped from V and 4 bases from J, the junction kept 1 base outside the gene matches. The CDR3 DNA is TGTGCCAGCAGCTGGGACAGGGGGCCCTATGGCTACACCTTC. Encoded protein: CASSWDRGPYGYTF. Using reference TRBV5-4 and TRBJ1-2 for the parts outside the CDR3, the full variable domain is ETGVTQSPTHLIKTRGQQVTLRCSSQSGHNTVSWYQQALGQGPQFIFQYYREEENGRGNFPPRFSGLQFPNYSSELNVNALELDDSALYLCASSWDRGPYGYTFGSGTRLTVV.

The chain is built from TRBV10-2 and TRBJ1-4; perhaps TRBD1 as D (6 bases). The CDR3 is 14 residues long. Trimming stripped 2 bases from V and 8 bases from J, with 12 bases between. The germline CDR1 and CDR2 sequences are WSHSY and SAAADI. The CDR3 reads CASSERAGDEKLFF. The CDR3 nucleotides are TGCGCCAGCAGTGAGAGGGCAGGGGACGAAAAACTGTTTTTT.

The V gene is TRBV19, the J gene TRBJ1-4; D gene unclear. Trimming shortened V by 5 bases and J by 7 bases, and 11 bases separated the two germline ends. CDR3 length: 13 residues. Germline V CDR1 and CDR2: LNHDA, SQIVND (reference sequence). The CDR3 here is CASSPGYREKLFF. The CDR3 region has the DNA TGTGCCAGTAGTCCGGGGTACCGTGAAAAACTGTTTTTT.

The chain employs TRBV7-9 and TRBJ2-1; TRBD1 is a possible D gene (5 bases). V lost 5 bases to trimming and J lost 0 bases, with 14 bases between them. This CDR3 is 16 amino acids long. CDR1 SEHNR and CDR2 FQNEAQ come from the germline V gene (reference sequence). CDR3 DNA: TGTGCCAGCAGCCCCATGACAGCGAGCTCCTACAATGAGCAGTTCTTC. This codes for CASSPMTASSYNEQFF. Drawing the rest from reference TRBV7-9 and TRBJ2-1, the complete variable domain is DTGVSQNPRHKITKRGQNVTFRCDPISEHNRLYWYRQTLGQGPEFLTYFQNEAQLEKSRLLSDRFSAERPKGSFSTLEIQRTEQGDSAMYLCASSPMTASSYNEQFFGPGTRLTVL.